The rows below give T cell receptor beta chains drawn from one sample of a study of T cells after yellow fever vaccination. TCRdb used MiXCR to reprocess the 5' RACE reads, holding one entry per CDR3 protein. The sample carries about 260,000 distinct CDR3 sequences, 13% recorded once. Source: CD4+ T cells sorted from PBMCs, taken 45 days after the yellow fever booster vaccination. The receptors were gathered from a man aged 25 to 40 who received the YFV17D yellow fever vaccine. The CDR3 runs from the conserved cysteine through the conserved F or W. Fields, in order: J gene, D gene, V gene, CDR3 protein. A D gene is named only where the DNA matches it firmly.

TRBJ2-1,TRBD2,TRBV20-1,CSASRLAGAGDEQFF
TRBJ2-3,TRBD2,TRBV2,CASSRLAGKLPSTDTQYF
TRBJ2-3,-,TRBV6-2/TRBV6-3,CASNQADTQYF
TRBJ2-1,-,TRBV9,CASSEGGLAYNEQFF
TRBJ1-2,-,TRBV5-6,CATSLGSTYTF
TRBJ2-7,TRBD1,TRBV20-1,CSARGGTEYEQYF
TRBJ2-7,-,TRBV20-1,CSWPGHGNYEQYF
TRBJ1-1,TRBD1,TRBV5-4,CASSLEGQGSTEAFF
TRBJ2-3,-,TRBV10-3,CAISEGGGGGITDTQYF
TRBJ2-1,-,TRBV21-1,CASSTLGRVSESSDNEQFF
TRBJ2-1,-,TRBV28,CASSLISEVQFF
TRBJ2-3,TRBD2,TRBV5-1,CASSETSGMYTDTQYF
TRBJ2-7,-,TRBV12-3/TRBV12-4,CASSYGGSYEQYF
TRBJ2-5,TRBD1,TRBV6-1,CASRADRGREPQETQYF
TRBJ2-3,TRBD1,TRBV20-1,CSAPKQGAGTDTQYF
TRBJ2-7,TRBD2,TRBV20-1,CSARRTSVGHEQYF
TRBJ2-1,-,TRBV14,CASSQFTHNEQFF
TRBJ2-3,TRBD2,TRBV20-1,CSGLGGGTDTQYF
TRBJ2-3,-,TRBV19,CASKRAGSTDTQYF
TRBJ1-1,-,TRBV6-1,CASSEDPTGYTEAFF
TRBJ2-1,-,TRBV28,CASRGRGRLDEQFF
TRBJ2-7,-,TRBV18,CASSPRTGASYF
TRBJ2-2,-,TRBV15,CATSSGLGVTGELFF